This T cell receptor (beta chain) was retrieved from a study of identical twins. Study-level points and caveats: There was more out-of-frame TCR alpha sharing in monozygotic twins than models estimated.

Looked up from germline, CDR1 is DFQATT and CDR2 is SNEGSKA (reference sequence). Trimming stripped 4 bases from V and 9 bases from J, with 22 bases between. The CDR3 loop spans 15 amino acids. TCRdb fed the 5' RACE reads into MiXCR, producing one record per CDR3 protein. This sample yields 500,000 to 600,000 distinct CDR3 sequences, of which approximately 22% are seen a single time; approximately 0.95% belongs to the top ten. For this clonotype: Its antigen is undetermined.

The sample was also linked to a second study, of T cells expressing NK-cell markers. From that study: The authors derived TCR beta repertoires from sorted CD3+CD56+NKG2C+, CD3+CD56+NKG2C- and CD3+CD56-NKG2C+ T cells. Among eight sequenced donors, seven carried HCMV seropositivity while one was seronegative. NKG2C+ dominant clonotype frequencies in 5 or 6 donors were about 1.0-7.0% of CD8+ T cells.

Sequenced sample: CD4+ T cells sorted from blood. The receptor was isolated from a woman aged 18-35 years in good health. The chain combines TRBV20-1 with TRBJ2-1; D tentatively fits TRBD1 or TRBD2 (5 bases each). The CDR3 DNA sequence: TGCAGTGCTACCATCACCGGGACGACGTGGGGTGAGCAGTTCTTC. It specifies CSATITGTTWGEQFF.